What follows are 7 T cell receptor beta chains derived from one specimen sequenced in a study of blood T cells in healthy people across ages. A second PCR of 7 to 11 cycles used a sample-barcoded 5' primer and a J-beta primer mix. TCRdb reprocessed the 5' RACE reads via MiXCR and lists one record per CDR3 protein. The table has some 1.7 million distinct CDR3 sequences, under 30% seen once. The specimen sequenced was blood. These receptors all stem from a woman aged 30 to 39 in good health.

CDR3 coding DNA: TGTGCCAGCAGCCCAGGGGTGGACAGTCGTAGGACCGGGGAGCTGTTTTTT. This encodes CASSPGVDSRRTGELFF. The chain links TRBV11-2 to TRBJ2-2; maybe TRBD1 (6 bases). The CDR3 totals 17 residues. Trimming removed 5 bases from V and 5 bases from J, with 21 bases in between. Germline loops: CDR1 SGHAT, CDR2 FQNNGV.

The chain has TRBV30 and TRBJ2-3; D is undetermined. V was pared by 4 bases and J by 7 bases, with 12 bases between. The length of the CDR3 is 12 residues. Germline assignment: CDR1 GTSNPN and CDR2 SVGIG (reference sequence). CDR3: CAWNPGGNTQYF. The CDR3 region has the DNA TGTGCCTGGAATCCCGGCGGAAATACGCAGTATTTT.

The rearrangement joins TRBV21-1 to TRBJ2-6. TRBV21-1 is recorded as a pseudogene. The CDR3 totals 20 residues. CDR3 DNA: TGTGCCAGCAGAAAGGAGTGTGGGTCAGTTCGGGCCTCTGGGGCCAACGTCCTGACTTTC. Its translation is CASRKECGSVRASGANVLTF.

The CDR3 loop is CASSLKPQFPGELFF. The CDR3 DNA is TGTGCCAGCAGTTTAAAACCCCAGTTTCCCGGGGAGCTGTTTTTT. This sequence joins TRBV28 and TRBJ2-2, with D uncertain. This CDR3 is built from 15 residues. V lost 2 bases to trimming and J lost 6 bases, with 13 bases between them. CDR1 MDHEN and CDR2 SYDVKM come from the germline V gene.

The sample holds a few counts of this clonotype. V usage is TRBV7-9 and J usage is TRBJ1-1; D remains unclear. Per germline, CDR1 SEHNR and CDR2 FQNEAQ (reference sequence). V was trimmed by 1 base and J by 5 bases, leaving 11 bases between them. CDR3 length: 14 residues. The CDR3 DNA is TGTGCCAGCAGCTTAGTCTTGGAGAGGACTGAAGCTTTCTTT. Translating it yields CASSLVLERTEAFF.

As regards this clonotype: A much larger clone differs from this one at a single base, so this may be a read error. The V call is TRBV20-1, the J call TRBJ2-7; D not certain. The DNA end is more similar to TRBJ2-5, so the J call may be wrong. The CDR3 sequence is 14 residues long. Per germline, CDR1 DFQATT and CDR2 SNEGSKA (reference sequence). CDR3 sequence (DNA): TGCAGTGCTAGAAGGCGGCTGGTACAAGAGACCCAGTACTTC. Translating it yields CSARRRLVQETQYF.

As regards this clonotype: With a much larger clone just one base away, this may be a read error. The V and J genes are TRBV7-6 and TRBJ2-1; TRBD1 might be the D (6 bases). The germline V and J ends were trimmed by 3 bases and 10 bases, with 16 bases remaining between them. The CDR3 sequence is 14 residues long. The germline CDR1 and CDR2 sequences are SGHVS and FNYEAQ. This CDR3 reads CASSLRTARYEQFF. The CDR3 DNA follows: TGTGCCAGCAGCTTGAGGACAGCTAGATACGAGCAGTTCTTC.